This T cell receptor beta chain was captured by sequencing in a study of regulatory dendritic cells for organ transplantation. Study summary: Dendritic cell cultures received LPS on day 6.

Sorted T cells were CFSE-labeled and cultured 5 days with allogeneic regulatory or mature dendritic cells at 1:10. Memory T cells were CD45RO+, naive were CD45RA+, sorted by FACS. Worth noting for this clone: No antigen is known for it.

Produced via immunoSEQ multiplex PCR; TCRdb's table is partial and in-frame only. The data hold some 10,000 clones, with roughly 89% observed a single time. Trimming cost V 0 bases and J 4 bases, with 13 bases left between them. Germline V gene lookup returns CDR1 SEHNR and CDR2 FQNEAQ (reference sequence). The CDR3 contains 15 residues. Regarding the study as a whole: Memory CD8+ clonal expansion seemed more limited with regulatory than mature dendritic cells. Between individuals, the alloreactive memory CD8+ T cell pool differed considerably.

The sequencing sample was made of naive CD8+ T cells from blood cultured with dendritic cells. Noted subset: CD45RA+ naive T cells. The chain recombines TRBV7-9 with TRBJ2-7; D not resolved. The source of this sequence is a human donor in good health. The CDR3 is CASSLAVGRRYEQYF. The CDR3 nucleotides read TGTGCCAGCAGCTTAGCGGTGGGCAGGAGATACGAGCAGTACTTC.